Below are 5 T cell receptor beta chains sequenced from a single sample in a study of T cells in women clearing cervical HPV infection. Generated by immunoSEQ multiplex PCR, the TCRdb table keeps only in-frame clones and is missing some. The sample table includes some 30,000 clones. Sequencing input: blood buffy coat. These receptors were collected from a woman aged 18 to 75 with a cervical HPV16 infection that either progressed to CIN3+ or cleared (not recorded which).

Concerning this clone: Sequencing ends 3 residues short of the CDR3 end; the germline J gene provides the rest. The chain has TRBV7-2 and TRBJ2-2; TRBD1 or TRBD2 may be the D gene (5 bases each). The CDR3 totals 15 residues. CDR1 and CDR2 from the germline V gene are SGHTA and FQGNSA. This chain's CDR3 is CASSPQGRRNEKLFF. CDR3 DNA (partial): TGTGCCAGCAGCCCCCAGGGAAGGAGGAATGAAAAG.

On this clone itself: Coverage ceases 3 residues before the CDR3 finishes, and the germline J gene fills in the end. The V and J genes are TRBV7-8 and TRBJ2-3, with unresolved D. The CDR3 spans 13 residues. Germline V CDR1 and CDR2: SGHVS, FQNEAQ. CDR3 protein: CASSLGSNQPQYF. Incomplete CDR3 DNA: TGTGCCAGCAGCTTAGGTAGCAATCAGCCG.

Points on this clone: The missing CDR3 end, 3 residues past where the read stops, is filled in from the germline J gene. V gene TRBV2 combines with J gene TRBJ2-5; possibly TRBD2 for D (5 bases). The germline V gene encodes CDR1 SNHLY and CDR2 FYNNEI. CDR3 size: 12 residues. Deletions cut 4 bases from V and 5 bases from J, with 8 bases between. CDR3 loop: CASSGLAETQYF. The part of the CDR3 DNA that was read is TGTGCCAGCAGTGGGTTAGCGGAGACC.

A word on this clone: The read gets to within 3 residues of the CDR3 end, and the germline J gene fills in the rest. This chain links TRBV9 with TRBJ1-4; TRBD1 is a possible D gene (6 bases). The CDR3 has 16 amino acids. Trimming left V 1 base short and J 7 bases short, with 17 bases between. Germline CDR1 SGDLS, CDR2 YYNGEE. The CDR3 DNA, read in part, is TGTGCCAGCAGCGTATACGGGGGGGCAGGTGGTGAAAAA. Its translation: CASSVYGGAGGEK. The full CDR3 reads CASSVYGGAGGEKLFF. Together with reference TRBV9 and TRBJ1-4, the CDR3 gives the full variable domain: DSGVTQTPKHLITATGQRVTLRCSPRSGDLSVYWYQQSLDQGLQFLIQYYNGEERAKGNILERFSAQQFPDLHSELNLSSLELGDSALYFCASSVYGGAGGEKLFFGSGTQLSVL.

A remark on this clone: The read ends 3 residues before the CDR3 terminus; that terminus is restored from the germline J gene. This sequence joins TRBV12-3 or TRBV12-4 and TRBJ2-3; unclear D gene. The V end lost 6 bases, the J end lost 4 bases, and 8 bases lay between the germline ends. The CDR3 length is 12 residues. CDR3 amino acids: CASSPFADTQYF. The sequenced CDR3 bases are TGTGCCAGCAGCCCTTTCGCAGATACG.